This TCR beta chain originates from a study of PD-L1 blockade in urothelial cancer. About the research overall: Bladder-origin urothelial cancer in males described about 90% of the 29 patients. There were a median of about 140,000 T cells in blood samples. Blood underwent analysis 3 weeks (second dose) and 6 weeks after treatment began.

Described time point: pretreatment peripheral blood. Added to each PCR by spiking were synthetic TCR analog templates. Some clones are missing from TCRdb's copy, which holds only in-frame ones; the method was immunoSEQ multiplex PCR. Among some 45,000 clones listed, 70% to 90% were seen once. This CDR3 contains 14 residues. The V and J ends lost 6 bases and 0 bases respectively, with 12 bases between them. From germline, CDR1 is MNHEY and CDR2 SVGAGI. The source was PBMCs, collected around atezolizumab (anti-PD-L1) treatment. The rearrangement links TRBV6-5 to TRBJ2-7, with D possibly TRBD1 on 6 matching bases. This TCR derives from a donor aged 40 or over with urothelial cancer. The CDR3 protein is CASSRTASSYEQYF. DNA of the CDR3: TGTGCCAGCAGCAGGACAGCGAGCTCCTACGAGCAGTACTTC.